This T cell receptor (beta chain) was identified during a study of breast tumors, draining lymph nodes, adjacent tissues. Study-level points and caveats: Tumor T cell lymph node origin was a supported hypothesis, not proven. Data fit most tumor T cells coming from lymph node, expanding in tumor. Tumor repertoires ranked between lymph nodes and nontumor tissue in diversity, with V and J gene preferences. Luminal-like breast cancer showed significantly higher tumor–nontumor repertoire similarity than basal-like.

TCRdb passed the multiplex PCR reads through MiXCR, listing each CDR3 protein once. The profile shows some 150,000 distinct CDR3 sequences, 25% to 40% of them singletons. Points on this clonotype: The target antigen is unknown. Because the CDR3 is missing its conserved closing phenylalanine or tryptophan, this is likely a read error.

The lymph nodes were axillary draining lymph nodes from breast cancer patients. Germline V gene lookup returns CDR1 LNHDA and CDR2 SQIVND (reference sequence). This CDR3 has 16 residues. V was clipped by 4 bases and J by 2 bases; unmatched bases: 5. This sequence originates from a female donor with breast cancer. Some clones in this sample may be carry-over from other donors' samples. Input material: axillary lymph node tissue. The chain recombines TRBV19 with TRBJ2-5; the match to TRBD2 covers 12 bases. CDR3 sequence (DNA): TGTGCCAGTAGTAACCCTAGCGGGGGGGTTCAAGAGACCCAGTACTCC. Encoded protein: CASSNPSGGVQETQYS.